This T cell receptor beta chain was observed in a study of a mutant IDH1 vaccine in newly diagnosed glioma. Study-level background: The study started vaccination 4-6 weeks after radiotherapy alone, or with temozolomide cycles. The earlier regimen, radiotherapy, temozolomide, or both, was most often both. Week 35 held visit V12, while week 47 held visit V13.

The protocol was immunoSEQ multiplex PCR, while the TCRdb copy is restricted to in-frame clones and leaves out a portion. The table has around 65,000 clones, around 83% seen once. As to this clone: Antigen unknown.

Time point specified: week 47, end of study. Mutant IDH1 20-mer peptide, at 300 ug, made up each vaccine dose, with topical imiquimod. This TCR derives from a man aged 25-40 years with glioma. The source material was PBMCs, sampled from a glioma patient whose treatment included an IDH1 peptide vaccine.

Written as DNA, the CDR3 is TGTGCCAGCAAGCAGTTCCCGGAGGGCACTGAAGCTTTCTTT. This codes for CASKQFPEGTEAFF. The chain recombines TRBV11-1 with TRBJ1-1; D not certain. The CDR3 consists of 14 residues. Trimming removed 7 bases at V and 4 bases at J, with 16 bases between. Germline V gene lookup returns CDR1 SGHAT and CDR2 FQDESV (reference sequence).